This T cell receptor beta chain was profiled in a study of Graves' ophthalmopathy and Graves' hyperthyroidism. Study as a whole: Peripheral blood was obtained at first diagnosis, ahead of any treatment.

CDR3 regions of TCR beta were amplified from RNA transcripts. The first round was an RT-PCR with HTBI primers, and the second round was a multiplex PCR. TCRdb processed the multiplex PCR reads anew with MiXCR; each CDR3 protein has one entry. Found here are roughly 50,000 distinct CDR3 sequences, roughly half of them singletons; the top ten hold roughly 5%. Turning to this clonotype: The junction differs from germline at one of its ends, possibly a read error.

This clonotype was obtained from an adult woman with Graves' ophthalmopathy. The sequencing input was peripheral blood.

For the CDR3, the DNA is TGTGCCTTGCCAGGACAGGGACCCTCCCGAGAGACCCAGTGCTTC. Its translation: CALPGQGPSRETQCF. The chain has TRBV2 and TRBJ2-5; TRBD1 agrees at 8 bases. The CDR3 has 15 residues. The germline gives CDR1 SNHLY, CDR2 FYNNEI. The complete variable domain, with remaining parts taken from reference TRBV2 and TRBJ2-5, reads EPEVTQTPSHQVTQMGQEVILRCVPISNHLYFYWYRQILGQKVEFLVSFYNNEISEKSEIFDDQFSVERPDGSNFTLKIRSTKLEDSAMYFCALPGQGPSRETQCFGPGTRLLVL.